This record looks at one T cell receptor beta chain sequence and its context. Its specificity is not known. The entry originates in a study of vaccination and CD4 T cells after COVID-19. V lost 7 bases and J lost 3, with 18 bases in between. Germline CDR1 SNHLY, CDR2 FYNNEI. This CDR3 contains 15 residues. The assay that was used to sequence DNA from cultured CD4+ T cells was the Oncomine TCR Beta short-read assay. From the PCR reads, TCRdb called clonotypes with MiXCR, one entry per CDR3 protein. In the table there are fewer than 25,000 distinct CDR3 sequences, about 45% of which are singletons. Treatment defined: approximately nine-day PBMC culture with coronavirus spike peptide pools or control peptides (ViraFEST assay).

The receptor's source is a human donor who had recovered from COVID-19. Source material: CD4+ T cells from blood, cultured in vitro. The chain couples TRBV2 to TRBJ1-2, with a possible D match to TRBD1 (5 bases). The CDR3 is CASIGGAGTHYGYTF. CDR3 nucleotide sequence: TGTGCCAGCATCGGCGGGGCAGGGACGCACTATGGCTACACCTTC.